The following is a T cell receptor (beta chain) sequence with its context. Its antigen is currently not known. No per-base quality is available; no much larger clone lies one base away. The data derive from a study of glioma-infiltrating T cells after dendritic cell vaccination (dated by TCRdb to between 2015 and 2016). General notes on the study: A cohort of 15 or so glioblastoma patients from Phase I and II dendritic cell vaccination trials was included, of whom 9 were newly diagnosed and 6 had recurrent disease. Each patient was given three intradermal dendritic cell vaccine injections, spaced two weeks apart, in the arm below the axilla. The vaccine was prepared from monocyte-derived dendritic cells that were cultured for 6 to 7 days with IL-4 and GM-CSF and then pulsed overnight with autologous tumor lysate. TCR sequencing metrics, including TIL content and tumor-blood repertoire overlap, were correlated with survival after dendritic cell vaccination. Patients received autologous tumor lysate-pulsed dendritic cell vaccination between 2003 and 2012. Tumor-infiltrating lymphocyte content was quantified and tumor and blood repertoires were compared in dendritic cell-vaccinated glioblastoma patients by deep sequencing of TCR beta CDR3 regions. What the research found in general, with its limitations: The cohort was small and heterogeneous, few patients had complete blood and tumor sets, and even fewer had initial-recurrent tumor pairs. Higher estimated pretreatment TIL content predicted longer time to progression and overall survival after dendritic cell vaccination. TCR clonality showed no direct relationship with survival, which suggests that a diverse polyclonal response may matter. The response model built on TCR overlap across three groups was characterized as speculative, with prospective validation still needed.

Per the publication, the time point label means: after dendritic cell vaccination, including at tumor progression/relapse. Selection of patients required sufficient residual fresh-frozen tumor tissue and over two years of available survival data. Molecular status otherwise varied across the glioblastoma patients, but none of them carried an isocitrate dehydrogenase mutation. PBMC were collected before vaccination, two weeks after the third vaccination, and at tumor progression if tumor progression occurred. The Qiagen DNeasy Blood extraction Kit was used for extraction of genomic DNA. TCRB CDR3 regions were amplified from around 2.1 ug genomic DNA, or all available DNA if less, using the immunoSEQ assay. The multiplex PCR employed 60 forward primers targeting TCR V beta segments and 13 reverse primers targeting J beta segments. To estimate the number of reads per starting template, synthetic control templates were added to each sample at limiting dilution. The Illumina HiSeq System generated sequencing reads of 87 bp. Regarding the original processing steps: PCR and sequencing errors were removed by a nearest neighbor algorithm that merged closely related sequences. TCR overlap was measured as the percentage of unique tumor TCR beta sequences also present in the same patient's peripheral blood. The table comes from immuneACCESS by way of TCRdb, which keeps in-frame sequences with V and J called. Part of the clones is missing from these tables; in studies checked, under half for an unresolved V gene and the rest for unknown reasons. That table supplies the V and J calls and clone size; D and trimming were determined from the DNA. Within this sample are around 83,000 clones, with 85% of them counted one time only. The ten most abundant clones make up approximately 8% of the sample.

This specimen was blood, taken after dendritic cell vaccination. The receptor was isolated from a human donor with glioblastoma.

The DNA reads as follows: TGCGCCAGCAGGGAGGGGCCTAGCAATCAGCCCCAGCATTTT. Its translation reads: CASREGPSNQPQHF. Recombination joined TRBV5-1 with TRBJ1-5, with a tentative D gene TRBD1 over 5 matching bases. Based on the germline V gene, the CDR1 and CDR2 sequences are SGHRS and YFSETQ. A distance of 9 bases separates the germline ends of V and J, which lose 5 bases and 0 bases respectively. The CDR3 spans 14 residues, from the cysteine through the phenylalanine. The only DNA kept is the CDR3, 42 bases in frame from the first base.